These 18 T cell receptor beta chains originate from one sample sequenced in a study of T cells after yellow fever vaccination. TCRdb re-analysed the 5' RACE reads in MiXCR, keeping a single row per CDR3 protein. The table shows 200,000 to 250,000 distinct CDR3 sequences, with around 3.1% occurring only once. Specimen: CD4+ T cells sorted from PBMCs, collected 10 days after the yellow fever booster vaccination. The receptors were gathered from a man between 18 and 35 years old who received the YFV17D yellow fever vaccine.

There are many counts of this clonotype. The genes are TRBV5-1 and TRBJ2-2; 11 nucleotides align to TRBD1. V trimming: 4 bases; J trimming: 6 bases; junction bases outside the gene matches: 2. The CDR3 length is 14 residues. Germline-derived CDR1 and CDR2 are SGHRS and YFSETQ. This CDR3 is CASSGTGGAGELFF. DNA of the CDR3: TGCGCCAGCAGCGGGACAGGGGGTGCCGGGGAGCTGTTTTTT.

This chain joins TRBV7-8 and TRBJ1-3, with 8 bases fitting TRBD1. CDR3 length: 21 residues. CDR1 and CDR2 from the germline V gene are SGHVS and FQNEAQ. V gave up 2 bases and J gave up 2 bases; unmatched junction bases: 20. The CDR3 nucleotides are TGTGCCAGCAGCTTATTAGTCTCGACAGCCGTCACAGGGGGAACTGGAAACACCATATATTTT. It translates to CASSLLVSTAVTGGTGNTIYF.

Many counts were recorded for this clonotype. The rearrangement links TRBV28 to TRBJ2-1; D may be TRBD2 (7 bases). This CDR3 has 14 residues. Germline CDR1 MDHEN, CDR2 SYDVKM. V was pared by 6 bases and J by 7 bases, with 16 bases between. This chain's CDR3 is CASSPSGDKNEQFF. In DNA, the CDR3 is TGTGCCAGCAGCCCAAGCGGGGACAAAAATGAGCAGTTCTTC.

The rearrangement uses TRBV20-1 and TRBJ1-1, with D possibly being TRBD1 (5 bases). CDR3 length equals 14 residues. Germline V gene lookup returns CDR1 DFQATT and CDR2 SNEGSKA (reference sequence). V was pared by 4 bases and J by 4 bases, with 16 bases between. CDR3 sequence reads: CSAIIVQGATEAFF. The CDR3 coding sequence is TGCAGTGCTATTATCGTCCAGGGAGCCACTGAAGCTTTCTTT.

This clonotype was observed at least ten times. The V call is TRBV4-2, the J call TRBJ1-1, with D uncertain. The CDR3 covers 13 residues. Germline CDR1 and CDR2: LGHNA and YNFKEQ. Trimming left V 4 bases short and J 4 bases short, with 10 bases between. This CDR3 is CASSRGDGTEAFF. In DNA, the CDR3 is TGTGCCAGCAGCCGGGGTGATGGCACTGAAGCTTTCTTT.

In its sample, this clonotype was seen many times. The J gene is TRBJ2-6, the V gene TRBV20-1; TRBD1 agrees at 7 bases. The CDR3 extends over 14 amino acids. Germline CDR1 DFQATT, CDR2 SNEGSKA (reference sequence). The junction had 2 bases not matched to a gene; V was cut back by 4 bases and J by 2 bases. CDR3 coding DNA: TGCAGTGCTACCCAGGGGGCTGGGGCCAACGTCCTGACTTTC. Amino acids: CSATQGAGANVLTF.

The chain links TRBV7-3 to TRBJ2-3; TRBD2 matches 11 bases. V lost 5 bases to trimming and J lost 5 bases; unmatched junction nucleotides: 6. The germline V gene has CDR1 SGHTA and CDR2 FQGTGA. CDR3 length equals 15 residues. The CDR3 nucleotides read TGTGCCAGCAGCCCCAGAGGGACTAGCGGAGATACGCAGTATTTT. Translation gives CASSPRGTSGDTQYF.

The table lists this clonotype with a few counts. The CDR3 sequence is CASSLALGVGETQYF. The CDR3 nucleotides read TGCGCCAGCAGCTTGGCTCTGGGGGTTGGGGAGACCCAGTACTTC. The genes are TRBV5-1 and TRBJ2-5; D could derive from TRBD1 or TRBD2 (5 bases each). The CDR3 has 15 amino acids. Trimming left V 0 bases short and J 5 bases short, with 14 bases between. The germline V gene has CDR1 SGHRS and CDR2 YFSETQ.

The J gene is TRBJ2-1, the V gene TRBV4-1; 7 bases fit TRBD2. V trimming: 8 bases; J trimming: 9 bases; junction bases outside the gene matches: 7. The V gene's germline CDR1 is MGHRA and CDR2 YSYEKL. This CDR3 has 12 amino acids. CDR3 residues: CASGGLVGEQFF. The DNA for the CDR3 is TGCGCCAGCGGCGGACTAGTTGGTGAGCAGTTCTTC.

This clonotype was picked up many times. Germline is not matched at one junction end, which may reflect a read error. The chain employs TRBV7-3 and TRBJ2-2, with unresolved D. This CDR3 has 14 amino acids. CDR1 is SGHTA and CDR2 is FQGTGA in the germline V gene. The CDR3 here is CASRLRMNTGELFF. In DNA form, the CDR3 reads TGTGCCAGCCGCTTACGTATGAACACCGGGGAGCTGTTTTTT.

This clonotype was recorded at least ten times. V usage is TRBV20-1 and J usage is TRBJ2-6; no reliable D call. Trimming cost V 5 bases and J 0 bases, with 8 bases left between them. This CDR3 comprises 14 residues. The germline V gene encodes CDR1 DFQATT and CDR2 SNEGSKA (reference sequence). The CDR3 DNA sequence: TGCAGTGCTTCACACCTCTCTGGGGCCAACGTCCTGACTTTC. It is translated as CSASHLSGANVLTF.

V gene TRBV12-3 or TRBV12-4 combines with J gene TRBJ1-5, with D perhaps matching TRBD1 (5 bases). The CDR3 runs 15 residues. V was trimmed by 3 bases and J by 7 bases, leaving 16 bases between them. The CDR3 loop reads CASSLGFGANQPQHF. The CDR3, as DNA: TGTGCCAGCAGTTTGGGTTTCGGGGCGAACCAGCCCCAGCATTTT.

The rearrangement links TRBV5-6 to TRBJ1-5, with D unclear. Trimming removed 3 bases from V and 1 base from J, with 14 bases in between. This CDR3 region has 16 residues. CDR1 is SGHDT and CDR2 is YYEEEE in the germline V gene. CDR3 region: CASSSALGLSNQPQHF. CDR3 coding DNA: TGTGCCAGCAGCTCTGCGTTGGGCTTGAGCAATCAGCCCCAGCATTTT.

This clonotype was observed many times. The V gene is TRBV6-2 or TRBV6-3, the J gene TRBJ2-5; D is unresolved. Germline assignment: CDR1 MNHEY and CDR2 SVGEGT. This CDR3 has 14 residues. The V and J ends lost 0 bases and 3 bases respectively, with 8 bases between them. In DNA, the CDR3 is TGTGCCAGCAGTTACTCGAAAGGGAAAGAGACCCAGTACTTC. Translation gives CASSYSKGKETQYF.

This clonotype has ten or more counts. The CDR3 coding sequence is TGTGCCAGCAGCGGGATTAATGAAAAACTGTTTTTT. Encoded protein: CASSGINEKLFF. V gene TRBV7-6 combines with J gene TRBJ1-4; D ambiguous. There are 12 residues in the CDR3. Germline CDR1 reads SGHVS; CDR2 reads FNYEAQ. V lost 5 bases and J 4 bases, leaving 5 bases between the germline ends.

The rearrangement links TRBV19 to TRBJ1-2, with D unclear. Trimming took 7 bases from V and 2 from J, leaving 8 bases between them. Per the germline V gene, CDR1 is LNHDA and CDR2 is SQIVND (reference sequence). The CDR3 runs 12 residues. The CDR3: CASNQRNYGYTF. CDR3 DNA sequence: TGTGCCAGTAATCAAAGGAACTATGGCTACACCTTC. The full variable domain, with the rest looked up from reference TRBV19 and TRBJ1-2, is DGGITQSPKYLFRKEGQNVTLSCEQNLNHDAMYWYRQDPGQGLRLIYYSQIVNDFQKGDIAEGYSVSREKKESFPLTVTSAQKNPTAFYLCASNQRNYGYTFGSGTRLTVV.

This rearrangement joins TRBV6-6 to TRBJ2-7; maybe TRBD1 (5 bases). CDR1 MNHNY and CDR2 SVGAGI come from the germline V gene (reference sequence). V was pared by 7 bases and J by 0 bases, with 19 bases between. The CDR3 extends over 16 amino acids. The CDR3 sequence: CASTSRPGLSSYEQYF. The CDR3 nucleotides are TGTGCCAGCACCTCCCGCCCAGGGCTCAGCTCCTACGAGCAGTACTTC.

This clonotype came up a few times. The chain joins TRBV14 to TRBJ1-4; tentatively, D is TRBD1 (5 bases). The germline V gene has CDR1 SGHDN and CDR2 FVKESK. The CDR3 sequence is 15 residues long. V was pared by 2 bases and J by 5 bases, with 12 bases between. As DNA, the CDR3 is TGTGCCAGCAGCCAACCGGGACGGCGGAATGAAAAACTGTTTTTT. Amino acids: CASSQPGRRNEKLFF.